A selection of T cell receptor beta chains follows, all from one sample in a study of T cell changes during pregnancy in multiple sclerosis. The data were produced by immunoSEQ multiplex PCR, yet TCRdb's version contains in-frame clones alone and is incomplete. The table lists under 50,000 clones, about 91% of them singletons, with approximately 0.79% in the top ten. The material sequenced was CD4+ T cells from peripheral blood mononuclear cells, taken in the third trimester of pregnancy. Receptors originate from a female donor with multiple sclerosis, enrolled in a pregnancy study. Both conserved end residues are part of each CDR3. A D gene is named only where the DNA matches it firmly. A clone size is listed for some rows: how often the clone was seen (once, few, many), or a class if it is expanded.

V gene,J gene,clone size,D gene,CDR3 protein,CDR3 DNA
TRBV6-5,TRBJ1-6,NA,NA,CASSYRGKPNNSPLHF,TGTGCCAGCAGTTACCGAGGAAAACCGAATAATTCACCCCTCCACTTT
TRBV6-5,TRBJ2-5,NA,TRBD1,CASSMDRDRQETQYF,TGTGCCAGCAGTATGGACAGGGATAGACAAGAGACCCAGTACTTC
TRBV6-5,TRBJ2-4,NA,NA,CASRGEQGKNIQYF,TGTGCCAGCAGAGGAGAACAGGGTAAAAACATTCAGTACTTC
TRBV18,TRBJ1-3,NA,NA,CASSPRGAVPQGETIYF,TGTGCCAGCTCCCCTAGAGGCGCGGTCCCCCAAGGAGAGACCATATATTTT
TRBV9,TRBJ2-7,once,TRBD1,CASSDWTGGIGRARNEQYF,TGTGCCAGCAGCGATTGGACAGGGGGCATCGGGAGGGCCAGAAACGAGCAGTACTTC
TRBV5-4,TRBJ1-3,NA,NA,CASSSKTGGNTIYF,TGTGCCAGCAGCTCAAAGACAGGCGGAAACACCATATATTTT
TRBV5-4,TRBJ2-2,NA,TRBD2,CASSPGTSGNTGELFF,TGTGCCAGCAGCCCGGGGACTAGCGGGAACACCGGGGAGCTGTTTTTT
TRBV10-3,TRBJ1-2,NA,NA,CAISEDWVSNYGYTF,TGTGCCATCAGTGAAGACTGGGTCTCTAACTATGGCTACACCTTC
TRBV13,TRBJ2-3,few,TRBD2,CASSLGGRAPHTDTQYF,TGTGCCAGCAGCTTAGGAGGGAGGGCCCCCCACACAGATACGCAGTATTTT
TRBV7-2,TRBJ2-3,NA,TRBD1,CASSSRRTGRTDTQYF,TGTGCCAGCAGCTCGAGAAGGACAGGGCGGACAGATACGCAGTATTTT
TRBV25-1,TRBJ2-3,NA,NA,CASSDGWRGYTDTQYF,TGTGCCAGCAGTGACGGGTGGAGGGGCTACACAGATACGCAGTATTTT
TRBV4-2,TRBJ2-3,NA,NA,CASSQEFGSADTQYF,TGTGCCAGCAGCCAAGAATTCGGGAGCGCAGATACGCAGTATTTT
TRBV5-1,TRBJ2-1,NA,TRBD2,CASSGGLYNEQFF,TGCGCCAGCAGCGGGGGACTATACAATGAGCAGTTCTTC
TRBV2,TRBJ2-5,NA,NA,CASSSPLRQETQYF,TGTGCCAGCAGTTCCCCACTTAGACAAGAGACCCAGTACTTC
TRBV5-4,TRBJ2-1,NA,TRBD2,CASSTTAGDYNEQFF,TGTGCCAGCAGCACAACGGCGGGAGACTACAATGAGCAGTTCTTC
TRBV7-9,TRBJ2-1,NA,TRBD2,CASSFGLAGGPNNEQFF,TGTGCCAGCAGCTTCGGACTAGCGGGAGGGCCTAACAATGAGCAGTTCTTC
TRBV5-1,TRBJ2-1,NA,NA,CASSLSHGNEQFF,TGCGCCAGCAGCTTGAGTCACGGCAATGAGCAGTTCTTC
TRBV15,TRBJ1-2,NA,TRBD1,CATSSYGQGARYGYTF,TGTGCCACCAGCAGTTACGGACAGGGGGCCCGCTATGGCTACACCTTC
TRBV11-2,TRBJ2-1,NA,NA,CASSLGAESYNEQFF,TGTGCCAGCAGCTTAGGGGCCGAGTCCTACAATGAGCAGTTCTTC
TRBV9,TRBJ1-3,NA,TRBD1,CASSVALGQNSGNTIYF,TGTGCCAGCAGCGTAGCTTTGGGACAGAACTCTGGAAACACCATATATTTT
TRBV6-6,TRBJ1-1,NA,NA,CASSYSMASGNTEAFF,TGTGCCAGCAGTTACTCCATGGCTTCGGGGAACACTGAAGCTTTCTTT
TRBV10-3,TRBJ2-7,few,TRBD2,CAISPPGGSDYEQYF,TGTGCCATCAGCCCCCCGGGAGGATCCGATTACGAGCAGTACTTC
TRBV20-1,TRBJ1-1,NA,NA,CRPTQNTEAFF,TGCAGACCCACACAGAACACTGAAGCTTTCTTT
TRBV5-1,TRBJ2-2,NA,TRBD1,CASEQGGNTGELFF,TGCGCCAGCGAACAGGGGGGGAACACCGGGGAGCTGTTTTTT
TRBV6-5,TRBJ2-3,few,NA,CASSPIGPHTDTQYF,TGTGCCAGCAGCCCCATTGGGCCCCACACAGATACGCAGTATTTT
TRBV5-1,TRBJ2-3,NA,NA,CASARQGKTDTQYF,TGCGCCAGCGCCCGTCAGGGTAAGACAGATACGCAGTATTTT
TRBV10-3,TRBJ1-1,NA,TRBD1,CAISELGQGVTEAFF,TGTGCCATCAGTGAGTTGGGACAGGGGGTCACTGAAGCTTTCTTT
TRBV29-1,TRBJ2-5,NA,NA,CSVEPGEETQYF,TGCAGCGTTGAGCCAGGGGAAGAGACCCAGTACTTC